This T cell receptor beta chain was documented in a study of blood T cell repertoires in COVID-19. For the study at large: Samples of COVID-19 (acute and convalescent) were obtained from the United States, Italy and Spain.

Followed over time, Seattle patients had been enrolled while infection was active. The germline V gene encodes CDR1 SGHTS and CDR2 YDEGEE. This CDR3 region has 15 residues. Trimming removed 2 bases at V and 6 bases at J, with 12 bases between. Methods used by the authors: Nucleated cell number was recorded as an estimate derived from reference gene primer amplification. The method was immunoSEQ multiplex PCR; TCRdb's version includes in-frame clones alone and lacks a portion of them. From that table come the V and J calls and clone size; the DNA was used to work out D and trimming. The sample lists just over 300,000 clones; around nine tenths were seen once. This clone was seen once.

Material: peripheral blood. The source of this sequence is a woman aged 30 to 39 with COVID-19, enrolled during active disease. The chain links TRBV5-8 to TRBJ1-6; D is perhaps TRBD1 (5 bases). In nucleotides, the CDR3 is TGTGCCAGCAGCTTAAGGGGACTGAGTAATTCACCCCTCCACTTT. This codes for CASSLRGLSNSPLHF.